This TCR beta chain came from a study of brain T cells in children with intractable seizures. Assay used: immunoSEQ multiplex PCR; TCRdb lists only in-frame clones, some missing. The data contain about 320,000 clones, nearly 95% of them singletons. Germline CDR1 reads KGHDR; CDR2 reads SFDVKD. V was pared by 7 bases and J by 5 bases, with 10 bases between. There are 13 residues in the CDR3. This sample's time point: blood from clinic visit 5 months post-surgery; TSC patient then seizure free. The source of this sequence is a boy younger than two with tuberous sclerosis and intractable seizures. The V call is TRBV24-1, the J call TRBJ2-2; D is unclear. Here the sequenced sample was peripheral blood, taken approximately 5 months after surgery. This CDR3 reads CATRRTSTGELFF. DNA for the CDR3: TGTGCCACCAGGCGAACCTCAACCGGGGAGCTGTTTTTT.